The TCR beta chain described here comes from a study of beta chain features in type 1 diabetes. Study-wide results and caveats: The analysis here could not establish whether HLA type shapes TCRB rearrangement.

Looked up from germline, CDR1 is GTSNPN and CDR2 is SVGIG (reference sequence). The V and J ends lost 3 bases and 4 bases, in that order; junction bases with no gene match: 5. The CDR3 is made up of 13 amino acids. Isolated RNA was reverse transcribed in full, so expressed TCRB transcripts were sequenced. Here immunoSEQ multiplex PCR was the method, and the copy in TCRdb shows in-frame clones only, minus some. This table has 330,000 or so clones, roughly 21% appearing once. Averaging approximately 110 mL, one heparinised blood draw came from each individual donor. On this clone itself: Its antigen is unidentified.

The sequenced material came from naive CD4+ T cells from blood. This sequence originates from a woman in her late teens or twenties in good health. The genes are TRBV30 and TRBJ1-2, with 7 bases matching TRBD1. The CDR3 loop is CAWRPQGGYGYTF. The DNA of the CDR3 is TGTGCCTGGAGACCCCAGGGGGGCTATGGCTACACCTTC.